The 27 T cell receptor beta chains presented below share a single source sample, sequenced in a study of human T cells and chemical hapten exposure (dated by TCRdb to the early 2020s). Library preparation employed RACE. Instrument used: NextSeq 500. TCRdb trimmed public reads at Q25 via fastp, called clones via MiXCR and kept in-frame beta chains. All rows with the same CDR3 protein become a single entry with the most common DNA and genes. The sample profile shows 120,000 or so distinct CDR3 sequences; roughly 14% of them were found once. Together, the top ten hold approximately 2.6% of the sample. Read against the paper, the sample's time point label means: pre-sensitization, week 0. Sample treatment or condition, as interpreted from the label and publication: therapeutic diphenylcyclopropenone sensitization with weekly scalp DPC. Sequenced here: whole blood, sampled in connection with sensitization to the hapten diphenylcyclopropenone (DPC). Receptor source: a young woman with alopecia areata. Some clones in this sample may be carry-over from other donors' samples.

The genes are TRBV7-9 and TRBJ2-5; tentative D call: TRBD1 (6 bases). Germline V gives CDR1 SEHNR, CDR2 FQNEAQ (reference sequence). The CDR3 has 16 residues. Deletions cut 5 bases from V and 1 base from J, with 17 bases between. The CDR3 DNA sequence: TGTGCCAGCAGCCCCCCCCCGGGCAGGGGCCAAGAGACCCAGTACTTC. Protein sequence: CASSPPPGRGQETQYF.

In its sample, this clonotype was seen many times. The chain links TRBV7-9 to TRBJ1-2; TRBD1 aligns across 7 bases. CDR3 size: 14 residues. CDR1 SEHNR and CDR2 FQNEAQ come from the germline V gene (reference sequence). The junction had 3 bases not matched to a gene; V was cut back by 1 base and J by 4 bases. The CDR3 here is CASSLGGGAYGYTF. The CDR3 DNA sequence: TGTGCCAGCAGCTTAGGAGGGGGCGCCTATGGCTACACCTTC.

This clonotype was detected ten times or more. This chain links TRBV27 with TRBJ1-6; no clear D. The CDR3 has 12 residues. The V gene's germline CDR1 is MNHEY and CDR2 SMNVEV (reference sequence). The V end was cut by 5 bases, the J end by 10 bases, with 9 bases between. The CDR3: CASSAPGSPLHF. In DNA form, the CDR3 reads TGTGCCAGCAGTGCGCCTGGATCACCCCTCCACTTT.

This clonotype occurred a few times. This chain joins TRBV11-2 and TRBJ1-4; 7 bases align to TRBD1. The germline V gene encodes CDR1 SGHAT and CDR2 FQNNGV. The CDR3 totals 14 residues. V was pared by 3 bases and J by 8 bases, with 6 bases of the junction left unmatched. The CDR3 region is CASSLEGAREKLFF. CDR3 coding DNA: TGTGCCAGCAGCTTGGAGGGGGCAAGGGAAAAACTGTTTTTT.

The J gene is TRBJ2-5, the V gene TRBV5-1; weak D call: TRBD2 (6 bases). V was pared by 5 bases and J by 2 bases, with 16 bases between. Germline assignment: CDR1 SGHRS and CDR2 YFSETQ. This CDR3 is 15 amino acids long. The CDR3 sequence is CASRPDGGRQETQYF. CDR3 DNA: TGCGCCAGCAGACCCGACGGGGGTAGACAAGAGACCCAGTACTTC.

This sequence joins TRBV4-3 and TRBJ1-2; 7 nucleotides align to TRBD1. V dropped 5 bases and J dropped 2; count of bases not matched to a gene: 5. Germline CDR1 LGHNA, CDR2 YSLEER. This CDR3 contains 14 residues. CDR3 residues: CASSKTQGNYGYTF. CDR3 nucleotides: TGCGCCAGCAGCAAAACACAGGGGAACTATGGCTACACCTTC.

The chain recombines TRBV4-3 with TRBJ1-2; 8 nucleotides line up with TRBD1. V was clipped by 4 bases and J by 4 bases; unmatched bases: 5. Germline lookup yields CDR1 LGHNA and CDR2 YSLEER. The CDR3 is made up of 14 amino acids. The CDR3 DNA reads as TGCGCCAGCAGCCGGAAAACAGGGGGCTATGGCTACACCTTC. It is translated as CASSRKTGGYGYTF.

This CDR3 reads CASKVAGNEQFF. In DNA form, the CDR3 reads TGTGCCAGCAAGGTGGCGGGCAATGAGCAGTTCTTC. The rearrangement joins TRBV11-2 to TRBJ2-1, with D possibly TRBD2 on 5 matching bases. V dropped 7 bases and J dropped 6 bases, with 10 bases sitting between them. The CDR3 sequence is 12 residues long. CDR1 and CDR2 (germline): SGHAT, FQNNGV.

The genes are TRBV7-6 and TRBJ2-7, with D uncertain. The CDR3 has 13 residues. Trimming removed 2 bases from V and 2 bases from J, with 7 bases in between. Germline CDR1 SGHVS, CDR2 FNYEAQ. This chain's CDR3 is CASSLSETYEQYF. CDR3 coding DNA: TGTGCCAGCAGCTTATCAGAGACCTACGAGCAGTACTTC.

This clonotype was seen ten or more times. For the CDR3, the DNA is TGTGCCAGCAGTGAACAACTAGCCCTTTCCTACGAGCAGTACTTC. Translated, it gives CASSEQLALSYEQYF. The chain links TRBV2 to TRBJ2-7, with D maybe TRBD2 (6 bases). Per germline, CDR1 SNHLY and CDR2 FYNNEI. The CDR3 has 15 amino acids. The V end was cut by 2 bases, the J end by 1 base, with 12 bases between.

The chain combines TRBV28 with TRBJ1-2; D remains unclear. CDR3 size: 12 residues. Germline lookup yields CDR1 MDHEN and CDR2 SYDVKM. Trimming pared 5 bases from V and 1 base from J, leaving 5 bases between. CDR3 residues: CASSPFNYGYTF. DNA of the CDR3: TGTGCCAGCAGTCCGTTTAACTATGGCTACACCTTC.

This clonotype occurred a few times. The chain joins TRBV5-1 to TRBJ1-2; 7 bases fit TRBD1. Germline CDR1 and CDR2: SGHRS and YFSETQ. V was clipped by 1 base and J by 3 bases; unmatched bases: 15. The CDR3 is made up of 18 amino acids. The CDR3 loop is CASSLQVAGGRRHYGYTF. The CDR3 coding sequence is TGCGCCAGCAGCTTGCAGGTGGCAGGGGGGAGGAGACACTATGGCTACACCTTC.

This clonotype was counted at least ten times. The CDR3 is CASSTPTDIYGYTF. CDR3 bases: TGTGCCAGCAGCACACCGACAGACATCTATGGCTACACCTTC. V is TRBV7-3 and J is TRBJ1-2; possible D gene TRBD1, 5 bases. This CDR3 has 14 amino acids. Trimming pared 5 bases from V and 4 bases from J, leaving 14 bases between. CDR1 and CDR2 from the germline V gene are SGHTA and FQGTGA.

This clonotype was seen a few times. Written as DNA, the CDR3 is TGTGCCAGCAGTCGAGACCCAGCCTACGAGCAGTACTTC. This gives the protein CASSRDPAYEQYF. V and J are TRBV25-1 and TRBJ2-7; the D is unclear. CDR1 MGHDK and CDR2 SYGVNS come from the germline V gene. V dropped 5 bases and J dropped 2 bases, with 10 bases sitting between them. This CDR3 is 13 amino acids long.

This clonotype was detected many times. The genes are TRBV20-1 and TRBJ2-3, with 10 nucleotides matching TRBD2. The germline gives CDR1 DFQATT, CDR2 SNEGSKA (reference sequence). Trimming at V came to 0 bases and at J to 4 bases, leaving 10 bases not matched to a gene. This CDR3 comprises 17 residues. CDR3 residues: CSARDTPLAGAADTQYF. CDR3 in DNA: TGCAGTGCTAGAGATACCCCCCTAGCGGGGGCGGCAGATACGCAGTATTTT.

This clonotype was seen ten or more times. The gene calls are TRBV5-1 and TRBJ2-1; no clear D. Germline CDR1 SGHRS, CDR2 YFSETQ. Trimming removed 4 bases from V and 6 bases from J, with 14 bases in between. This CDR3 has 14 amino acids. The CDR3 bases are TGCGCCAGCAGCATACTACCAGAGGCCAATGAGCAGTTCTTC. As protein: CASSILPEANEQFF. The full variable domain, its missing parts supplied by reference TRBV5-1 and TRBJ2-1, is KAGVTQTPRYLIKTRGQQVTLSCSPISGHRSVSWYQQTPGQGLQFLFEYFSETQRNKGNFPGRFSGRQFSNSRSEMNVSTLELGDSALYLCASSILPEANEQFFGPGTRLTVL.

This clonotype was seen ten or more times. The chain links TRBV20-1 to TRBJ2-7; D possibly corresponds to TRBD1 (5 bases). Trimming shortened V by 5 bases and J by 3 bases, and 14 bases separated the two germline ends. The CDR3 sequence is 13 residues long. The germline V gene has CDR1 DFQATT and CDR2 SNEGSKA (reference sequence). The CDR3 loop is CSAPSQGNYEQYF. The CDR3 DNA sequence: TGCAGTGCTCCGTCCCAGGGAAACTACGAGCAGTACTTC.

This clonotype appeared a few times. The gene calls are TRBV20-1 and TRBJ1-5; D uncertain. Deletions cut 3 bases from V and 2 bases from J, with 11 bases between. This CDR3 is built from 14 residues. Germline CDR1 DFQATT, CDR2 SNEGSKA (reference sequence). The DNA for the CDR3 is TGCAGTGCTAGCGGAAGTGATGGCAATCAGCCCCAGCATTTT. Translated: CSASGSDGNQPQHF.

In its sample, this clonotype was seen a few times. The CDR3 region has the DNA TGTGCCAGCAGCTTGGATCCGCTCACTAGGGACACAAATCAGCCCCAGCATTTT. Translating gives CASSLDPLTRDTNQPQHF. The chain is built from TRBV5-5 and TRBJ1-5; D may be TRBD1 (6 bases). This CDR3 has 18 residues. Germline CDR1 reads SGHKS; CDR2 reads YYEKEE (reference sequence). V lost 0 bases, J lost 4 bases, and 20 bases lay in between.

This clonotype was picked up a small number of times. This rearrangement joins TRBV6-2 or TRBV6-3 to TRBJ1-5; 7 positions agree with TRBD1. V shed 7 bases and J 3 bases; nucleotides not matched to a gene: 15. This CDR3 contains 17 residues. Germline V gives CDR1 MNHEY, CDR2 SVGEGT. DNA of the CDR3: TGTGCCAGCACCACGCCTATGGGACAGAGAAACAATCAGCCCCAGCATTTT. Residues: CASTTPMGQRNNQPQHF.

This clonotype occurred a few times. The chain is built from TRBV18 and TRBJ1-5; the match to TRBD1 covers 7 bases. Germline V CDR1 and CDR2: KGHSH, LQKENI. This CDR3 region has 15 residues. The trim removed 6 bases at V and 4 bases at J, leaving 9 bases unmatched. The CDR3 coding sequence is TGTGCCAGCTCGTCCAGGACAGGCTATAATCAGCCCCAGCATTTT. Its translation is CASSSRTGYNQPQHF. Together with reference TRBV18 and TRBJ1-5, the CDR3 gives the full variable domain: NAGVMQNPRHLVRRRGQEARLRCSPMKGHSHVYWYRQLPEEGLKFMVYLQKENIIDESGMPKERFSAEFPKEGPSILRIQQVVRGDSAAYFCASSSRTGYNQPQHFGDGTRLSIL.

This sequence joins TRBV7-8 and TRBJ2-2; D gene uncertain. Germline V gene sequence: CDR1 SGHVS, CDR2 FQNEAQ. The length of the CDR3 is 15 residues. The ends were cut back, 3 bases at V and 3 bases at J, with 11 bases in the middle. The CDR3 DNA follows: TGTGCCAGCAGCTTGGGCAGATCTTACACCGGGGAGCTGTTTTTT. This sequence encodes CASSLGRSYTGELFF.

The gene calls are TRBV6-6 and TRBJ2-7; 8 positions match TRBD2. Per germline, CDR1 MNHNY and CDR2 SVGAGI (reference sequence). The CDR3 spans 14 residues. Trimming took 0 bases from V and 11 from J; bases not matched to a gene: 9. CDR3 nucleotides: TGTGCCAGCAGTTACTCGACGGGACTAGGCCCCGAGTACTTC. This codes for CASSYSTGLGPEYF.

This clonotype was found many times. The chain couples TRBV7-9 to TRBJ2-3; 10 bases map to TRBD2. The CDR3 runs 16 residues. Trimming at V came to 2 bases and at J to 2 bases, leaving 4 bases not matched to a gene. The germline gives CDR1 SEHNR, CDR2 FQNEAQ (reference sequence). The CDR3 spells CASSLLAGALTDTQYF. CDR3 nucleotides: TGTGCCAGCAGCTTACTAGCGGGGGCCCTCACAGATACGCAGTATTTT.

The table lists this clonotype with a few counts. The chain employs TRBV29-1 and TRBJ2-2; D may be TRBD1 or TRBD2 (6 bases each). Trimming removed 5 bases at V and 1 base at J, with 17 bases between. Germline CDR1 is SQVTM and CDR2 is ANQGSEA. The CDR3 consists of 16 residues. The CDR3 sequence is CSVRGGPTGNTGELFF. CDR3 nucleotide sequence: TGCAGCGTTCGAGGGGGGCCCACAGGGAACACCGGGGAGCTGTTTTTT.

The genes are TRBV11-2 and TRBJ2-5; D is uncertain. V lost 6 bases and J 0 bases, leaving 14 bases between the germline ends. Germline assignment: CDR1 SGHAT and CDR2 FQNNGV. The CDR3 extends over 15 amino acids. This chain's CDR3 is CASSLSGRNQETQYF. In DNA form, the CDR3 reads TGTGCCAGCAGTTTATCCGGACGAAACCAAGAGACCCAGTACTTC.

The CDR3 DNA reads TGTGCCAGCAGCTTCTTCGGCGCTAGCACAGATACGCAGTATTTT. Protein: CASSFFGASTDTQYF. The chain has TRBV9 and TRBJ2-3; D ambiguous. Germline CDR1 reads SGDLS; CDR2 reads YYNGEE. The CDR3 runs 15 residues. The germline V and J ends were trimmed by 4 bases and 0 bases, with 12 bases remaining between them.